This is a list of T cell receptor beta chains from one sample in a study of blood T cells in healthy people across ages. One entry per CDR3 protein, called by TCRdb with MiXCR from the 5' RACE reads. The sample contains 450,000 to 700,000 distinct CDR3 sequences, 25% to 30% of which appear only once. Sequencing was carried out using blood. Receptor source: a woman in her 70s in good health. CDR3s include the opening cysteine and the closing phenylalanine or tryptophan. The D gene is left open where the match is weak. Some rows mark clone size as missing; the rest say once, few, many or name a class of expanded clone.

CDR3nt,CDR3aa,j_gene,v_gene,d_gene,abundance
TGCGCCAGCAGCTTACAGGTATCTACGAGCACGCAGTACTTC,CASSLQVSTSTQYF,TRBJ2-7,TRBV5-1,-,few
TGTGCCAGCAGCTTCCTAGGTGGTGTGGCGGAAAAACTGTTTTTT,CASSFLGGVAEKLFF,TRBJ1-4,TRBV7-9,-,-
TGTGCCAGCTCACAAGGCGGGGGGAACGGTGAGCAGTTCTTC,CASSQGGGNGEQFF,TRBJ2-1,TRBV18,TRBD2,few
TGTGCCAGCAGTGAGTTTCCGTCCCAGGGGACTGAAGCTTTCTTT,CASSEFPSQGTEAFF,TRBJ1-1,TRBV2,-,-
TGCAGTGCTAGTGGTCAGGACCAAGAGACCCAGTACTTC,CSASGQDQETQYF,TRBJ2-5,TRBV20-1,-,few
TGTGCCAGCAGCGAGGGACAGGGGAACAATGAGCAGTTCTTC,CASSEGQGNNEQFF,TRBJ2-1,TRBV9,TRBD1,-
TGTGCCAGCAGCCTAACCGGGACAGGGGACGGGGAGCTGTTTTTT,CASSLTGTGDGELFF,TRBJ2-2,TRBV3-1,TRBD1,-
TGTGCCAGCAGGAATCTCCGGGACGTCGGATACGAGCAGTACTTC,CASRNLRDVGYEQYF,TRBJ2-7,TRBV28,-,-
TGCAGTGCTAGGGGGGGGCCGGACTACGAGCAGTACTTC,CSARGGPDYEQYF,TRBJ2-7,TRBV20-1,-,-
TGCAGCGGGACAGTACAAGAGACCCAGTACTTC,CSGTVQETQYF,TRBJ2-5,TRBV29-1,-,-
TGCGGCGGTGGTCAGGGGGCGGGAGATGGCTACACCTTC,CGGGQGAGDGYTF,TRBJ1-2,TRBV29-1,TRBD1,-
TGTGCCAGCAGCTTAGAGGGGTTTTACAATGAGCAGTTCTTC,CASSLEGFYNEQFF,TRBJ2-1,TRBV7-3,-,-
TGTGCCAGCAGCTCACAGGGATCCACTAGCGAGCAGTACTTC,CASSSQGSTSEQYF,TRBJ2-7,TRBV7-9,-,few
TGCGCCAGCAGCTTCCTGGATTCCATGTTGAACACTGAAGCTTTCTTT,CASSFLDSMLNTEAFF,TRBJ1-1,TRBV5-1,-,-
TGTGCCAGCAGTCCCCGGACAGATTTCAGGCGGGACGAGCAGTACTTC,CASSPRTDFRRDEQYF,TRBJ2-7,TRBV27,-,few
TGCGCCAGCAGCTCGGAGGGGAACACCATATATTTT,CASSSEGNTIYF,TRBJ1-3,TRBV5-1,-,few
TGCGCCAGCAGCTTGGAGCCCAGCGGACAAGAGCCCCAGTACTTC,CASSLEPSGQEPQYF,TRBJ2-5,TRBV5-1,-,-
TGCGCCAGCAGCTTGGACCCGGGTAACTATGGCTACACCTTC,CASSLDPGNYGYTF,TRBJ1-2,TRBV5-1,-,few
TGTGCCAGCTCACCACGGTACAGAAGGGTAGAGACCCAGTACTTC,CASSPRYRRVETQYF,TRBJ2-5,TRBV18,-,-
TGTGCCAGCGGAGAGAGAGGGAGTGGCACAGATACGCAGTATTTT,CASGERGSGTDTQYF,TRBJ2-3,TRBV5-6,-,-
TGTGCCAGCAGCTTAGGAGGGGGTGGAGTTCGCGAGCAGTACTTC,CASSLGGGGVREQYF,TRBJ2-7,TRBV7-2,-,-
TGCGCCAGCAGCTTGGGAGCGTACCGGGCCAAAAACATTCAGTACTTC,CASSLGAYRAKNIQYF,TRBJ2-4,TRBV5-1,-,few
TGCAGTGCTAGAGATACGAGCTCCTACGAGCAGTACTTC,CSARDTSSYEQYF,TRBJ2-7,TRBV20-1,-,-
TGTGCCAGCAGCTTGGGGTCTAGACGAGACGAGCAGTACTTC,CASSLGSRRDEQYF,TRBJ2-7,TRBV5-6,-,few
TGTGCCAGCCCCGGGGTGATAGAGCGATACTTC,CASPGVIERYF,TRBJ2-4,TRBV21-1,-,-
TGTGCCAGCAGCTCGTCAACTAGCGGGGGCCAAGAGACCCAGTACTTC,CASSSSTSGGQETQYF,TRBJ2-5,TRBV7-3,TRBD2,many
TGTGCCGGCAGTTACGGAGGGTCCGGGGCCAACGTCCTGACTTTC,CAGSYGGSGANVLTF,TRBJ2-6,TRBV6-2/TRBV6-3,-,-
TGCAGTGCTAGTCTCCCGGACAGGGGTTACCAGCCCCAGCATTTT,CSASLPDRGYQPQHF,TRBJ1-5,TRBV20-1,TRBD1,-
TGTGCCAGCAGCCCTAGCGGGGGGAACACCGGGGAGCTGTTTTTT,CASSPSGGNTGELFF,TRBJ2-2,TRBV12-3/TRBV12-4,TRBD2,many
TGTGCCAGCAGCCAAGATCTTGGACAAGAGACCCAGTACTTC,CASSQDLGQETQYF,TRBJ2-5,TRBV4-2,-,-
TGTGCCAGCAGCTCACAGCCTGGAGGGGCGGGGTACAATGAGCAGTTCTTC,CASSSQPGGAGYNEQFF,TRBJ2-1,TRBV11-2,-,-
TGCAGTGCTAGAACTAGCACAGATACGCAGTATTTT,CSARTSTDTQYF,TRBJ2-3,TRBV20-1,-,once
TGCAGTGCTAGATTGGGGACCGCCTACGGGCAGTACTTC,CSARLGTAYGQYF,TRBJ2-7,TRBV20-1,-,-
TGCAGTGCCGAGGGAGCAGGGGAGACCCAGTACTTC,CSAEGAGETQYF,TRBJ2-5,TRBV20-1,-,once
TGCGCCAGCAGCTTGCGGGGGATTTACAATGAGCAGTTCTTC,CASSLRGIYNEQFF,TRBJ2-1,TRBV5-1,-,-
TGTGCCAGCAGAGGGGTGGCCAAAAACATTCAGTACTTC,CASRGVAKNIQYF,TRBJ2-4,TRBV7-2,-,-
TGTGCCAGTAGTATAAGGACACTAGATACGCAGTATTTT,CASSIRTLDTQYF,TRBJ2-3,TRBV19,-,-
TGTGCCAGCAGACCCCAGGGCGCGGCCGGGGAAGCTTTCTTT,CASRPQGAAGEAFF,TRBJ1-1,TRBV7-9,-,few
TGTGCCAGCAGTTTAGGGGGCAGATATGGCTACACCTTC,CASSLGGRYGYTF,TRBJ1-2,TRBV12-3/TRBV12-4,-,-
TGTGCCAGCAGGCTGCGGGGGAGCTCCTACAATGAGCAGTTCTTC,CASRLRGSSYNEQFF,TRBJ2-1,TRBV2,TRBD2,-